This T cell receptor beta chain was recovered during a study of blood T cells in healthy people across ages. This clonotype turned up a few times. V was clipped by 3 bases and J by 4 bases; unmatched bases: 7. CDR1 is ENHRY, CDR2 SYGVKD, per germline. The length of the CDR3 is 15 residues. Samples each yielded at least 6 micrograms of total RNA. A second PCR, run for about 7 to 11 cycles, used a sample-barcoded 5' primer plus a J-beta primer mix. TCRdb re-called the 5' RACE reads with MiXCR, one entry per CDR3 protein. The table shows approximately 2,000,000 distinct CDR3 sequences, with approximately 39% occurring only once.

Input material: blood. J is TRBJ2-7 and V is TRBV10-3; TRBD1 matches at 9 bases. The origin of this receptor is a human donor in good health. The CDR3 DNA reads as TGTGCCATCAGTGAACCGGGACAGGGTTTTTACGAGCAGTACTTC. Its translation is CAISEPGQGFYEQYF.